This T cell receptor beta chain originates from a study of blood T cell repertoires in COVID-19. The age range of participants was about 18 to 95 years, with residence in about two dozen US areas. Participants' own reports of clinical history determined their cohort assignment. CDR1 is SGHRS, CDR2 YFSETQ, per germline. The CDR3 consists of 14 residues. Unmatched junction bases numbered 11, after V lost 4 bases and J lost 8 bases. As handled by the study authors: Reference gene primer amplification gave nucleated cell count estimates. Profiled with immunoSEQ multiplex PCR; TCRdb holds only in-frame clones, not every one. Clone size and the V and J calls come from that table; the DNA yielded D and trimming. Here the sample spans some 320,000 clones, roughly 90% being singletons.

This sequence originates from a woman between 25 and 40 years old who had been exposed to COVID-19. What was sequenced was PBMCs or T cells enriched from blood (not recorded which). V and J are TRBV5-1 and TRBJ1-2, with 7 bases lining up with TRBD1. The CDR3 is CASSRDRAVGGYTF. As DNA, the CDR3 is TGCGCCAGCAGCCGTGACAGGGCGGTCGGAGGCTACACCTTC. Looking up the rest from reference TRBV5-1 and TRBJ1-2 gives the full variable domain: KAGVTQTPRYLIKTRGQQVTLSCSPISGHRSVSWYQQTPGQGLQFLFEYFSETQRNKGNFPGRFSGRQFSNSRSEMNVSTLELGDSALYLCASSRDRAVGGYTFGSGTRLTVV.